This passage covers 32 T cell receptor beta chains from one sample sequenced in a study of blood T cell repertoires in COVID-19. The assay was immunoSEQ multiplex PCR, and TCRdb's table has in-frame clones only and misses some. The repertoire holds 8,500 to 10,000 clones, with approximately 86% as singletons. The specimen sequenced was peripheral blood. The receptors originated from a human donor with active COVID-19. The donor label of this sample is uncertain.

The chain carries TRBV10-3 and TRBJ2-1; 8 bases are a match to TRBD1. Trimming cost V 6 bases and J 8 bases; bases outside gene matches: 15. The CDR3 is 16 amino acids. Germline CDR1 ENHRY, CDR2 SYGVKD. The CDR3 nucleotides read TGTGCCATCAGCCCCGCGTGGACAGGGTCCTTTGATGAGCAGTTCTTC. It codes for CAISPAWTGSFDEQFF.

The table lists this clone with a count of one. J is TRBJ2-1 and V is TRBV6-4; 7 bases agree with TRBD2. Germline CDR1 is MRHNA and CDR2 is SNTAGT. The junction had 9 bases not matched to a gene; V was cut back by 6 bases and J by 4 bases. CDR3 length: 15 amino acids. The CDR3 loop reads CASSKSGEEYNEQFF. CDR3 DNA sequence: TGTGCCAGCAGCAAGAGCGGGGAGGAGTACAATGAGCAGTTCTTC.

CDR3 protein: CASSNPGTGAYEQYF. The DNA for the CDR3 is TGTGCCAGCAGCAACCCCGGGACAGGGGCCTACGAGCAGTACTTC. This chain links TRBV7-9 with TRBJ2-7, with 10 positions matching TRBD1. The germline gives CDR1 SEHNR, CDR2 FQNEAQ (reference sequence). This CDR3 has 15 amino acids. V was pared by 5 bases and J by 2 bases, with 6 bases of the junction left unmatched. Full variable domain (remainder filled in from reference TRBV7-9 and TRBJ2-7): DTGVSQNPRHKITKRGQNVTFRCDPISEHNRLYWYRQTLGQGPEFLTYFQNEAQLEKSRLLSDRFSAERPKGSFSTLEIQRTEQGDSAMYLCASSNPGTGAYEQYFGPGTRLTVT.

This clone was observed a handful of times. At one boundary the junction diverges from the germline segment, which might be a read error. J is TRBJ2-5 and V is TRBV5-1; the match to TRBD2 covers 7 bases. The V gene's germline CDR1 is SGHRS and CDR2 YFSETQ. This CDR3 is 12 amino acids long. Written as DNA, the CDR3 is TGCGCCAGCAGCTTGCCACATGATGGGAGGGACTTC. Its protein product is CASSLPHDGRDF.

The rearrangement joins TRBV5-1 to TRBJ2-3; D may be TRBD2 (6 bases). Trimming took off 0 bases at V and 8 bases at J, with 13 bases between the two ends. The CDR3 is 14 amino acids. CDR1 is SGHRS, CDR2 YFSETQ, per germline. CDR3 sequence reads: CASSLGRVERTQYF. The CDR3 DNA sequence: TGCGCCAGCAGCTTGGGGAGGGTAGAACGTACGCAGTATTTT.

The chain is built from TRBV6-1 and TRBJ2-1, with 7 bases that match TRBD2. The CDR3 has 13 residues. V lost 2 bases, J lost 10 bases, and 5 bases stayed unmatched. The germline V gene has CDR1 MNHNS and CDR2 SASEGT. CDR3 DNA: TGTGCCAGCAGTGAACGGACTAGAGGCGAGCAGTTCTTC. Translating gives CASSERTRGEQFF.

This chain joins TRBV4-2 and TRBJ1-5, with D possibly matching TRBD1 (5 bases). Germline-derived CDR1 and CDR2 are LGHNA and YNFKEQ. This CDR3 has 16 residues. V dropped 4 bases and J dropped 1 base, with 14 bases sitting between them. Here the CDR3 DNA reads TGTGCCAGCAGCCCCAGGGAGGGAGGAAGCAATCAGCCCCAGCATTTT. This sequence encodes CASSPREGGSNQPQHF.

The rearrangement joins TRBV20-1 to TRBJ2-2; 10 bases agree with TRBD2. The CDR3 extends over 15 amino acids. Germline V lookup: CDR1 DFQATT, CDR2 SNEGSKA (reference sequence). V shed 3 bases and J 4 bases; nucleotides not matched to a gene: 5. Here the CDR3 reads CSASKGTSATGELFF. CDR3 DNA: TGCAGTGCTAGTAAAGGGACTAGCGCCACCGGGGAGCTGTTTTTT.

V and J are TRBV11-2 and TRBJ2-7; a weak D match, TRBD1 (5 bases). V was clipped by 1 base and J by 1 base, with 5 bases between them. The length of the CDR3 is 13 residues. Germline V gene data show CDR1 as SGHAT and CDR2 as FQNNGV. CDR3 sequence (DNA): TGTGCCAGCAGCTTAGGACAGTCCTACGAGCAGTACTTC. Amino acids: CASSLGQSYEQYF.

The V gene is TRBV5-4, the J gene TRBJ2-3; D unresolved. The CDR3 runs to 14 residues. Germline CDR1 and CDR2: SGHNT and YYREEE (reference sequence). V lost 1 base to trimming and J lost 5 bases, with 11 bases between them. CDR3 sequence: CASSLPLPGDTQYF. The CDR3 nucleotides are TGTGCCAGCAGCTTGCCCCTGCCAGGAGATACGCAGTATTTT.

This clone is labeled as large (0.1 to 1%). This sequence joins TRBV7-8 and TRBJ2-3; 10 bases agree with TRBD2. V shed 4 bases, J shed 2 bases, and the junction held 18 bases outside the gene matches. Germline CDR1 is SGHVS and CDR2 is FQNEAQ. The CDR3 runs 20 residues. CDR3 coding DNA: TGTGCCAGCAGCTCGTCTTTAGGGCTAGCGGGAGTAGGGCACACAGATACGCAGTATTTT. It is translated as CASSSSLGLAGVGHTDTQYF.

The chain combines TRBV7-9 with TRBJ1-4; no definite D call. This CDR3 has 19 amino acids. CDR1 is SEHNR and CDR2 is FQNEAQ in the germline V gene (reference sequence). The V gene lost 3 bases and the J gene lost 4 bases, with 24 bases spanning the gap. For the CDR3, the DNA is TGTGCCAGCAGCTTCGGAATGGTAGGAAGCTTCGGGAGTAATGAAAAACTGTTTTTT. Amino acid sequence: CASSFGMVGSFGSNEKLFF.

V is TRBV5-3 and J is TRBJ2-7, with 7 bases aligning to TRBD1. TRBV5-3 carries the ORF label, with uncertain function. The J segment lost 2 bases and the V segment lost 4 bases, leaving 6 bases of the junction unmatched. The CDR3 has 14 residues. CDR3: CARSTQGYPYEQYF. Here the CDR3 DNA reads TGTGCCAGAAGCACACAGGGGTACCCCTACGAGCAGTACTTC.

The V and J genes are TRBV6-2 or TRBV6-3 and TRBJ2-7; a weak D match, TRBD1 (6 bases). This CDR3 has 15 residues. V was cut by 4 bases and J by 6 bases, with 19 bases left in between. Germline values: CDR1 MNHEY, CDR2 SVGEGT. CDR3 nucleotide sequence: TGTGCCAGCAGTTTAATGGGGGCGACGGGCTCCGAGCAGTACTTC. Translated: CASSLMGATGSEQYF.

The J gene is TRBJ1-6, the V gene TRBV19, with 9 positions matching TRBD1. After removal of 5 bases from V and 9 bases from J, the junction contained 5 bases not matched to a gene. This CDR3 contains 14 residues. The germline CDR1 and CDR2 sequences are LNHDA and SQIVND (reference sequence). The CDR3 DNA sequence: TGTGCCAGTAGTCCAGGACAGGGGAGTTCACCCCTCCACTTT. Protein: CASSPGQGSSPLHF.

V and J are TRBV30 and TRBJ2-1; weak D call: TRBD2 (6 bases). This CDR3 comprises 14 residues. Germline V gene sequence: CDR1 GTSNPN, CDR2 SVGIG (reference sequence). With 1 base removed from V and 9 bases from J, the gap between germline ends came to 16 bases. The CDR3 coding sequence is TGTGCCTGGAGTGGACTAGAATATAGCGGTGAGCAGTTCTTC. Translating it yields CAWSGLEYSGEQFF.

In nucleotides, the CDR3 is TGTGCCAGCAGCTTAGATCCTAGTCCCTTCACTGAAGCTTTCTTT. As protein: CASSLDPSPFTEAFF. The rearrangement links TRBV11-2 to TRBJ1-1; unclear D gene. Per the germline V gene, CDR1 is SGHAT and CDR2 is FQNNGV. The V end lost 0 bases, the J end lost 4 bases, and 12 bases lay between the germline ends. The CDR3 runs 15 residues. The variable domain in full, with the rest retrieved from reference TRBV11-2 and TRBJ1-1, is EAGVAQSPRYKIIEKRQSVAFWCNPISGHATLYWYQQILGQGPKLLIQFQNNGVVDDSQLPKDRFSAERLKGVDSTLKIQPAKLEDSAVYLCASSLDPSPFTEAFFGQGTRLTVV.

In this sample, this clone is large. In nucleotides, the CDR3 is TGTGCCAGCAGCCCACAGGGGGCTAGCTACGAGCAGTACGTC. Amino acid sequence: CASSPQGASYEQYV. The genes are TRBV5-4 and TRBJ2-7; TRBD1 aligns across 9 bases. V was pared by 4 bases and J by 3 bases, with 5 bases of the junction left unmatched. The CDR3 length is 14 residues. Germline V CDR1 and CDR2: SGHNT, YYREEE (reference sequence).

V is TRBV18 and J is TRBJ2-7; 8 bases match TRBD2. Losses at the gene ends were 3 bases for V and 2 bases for J; bases not matched to a gene: 6. The CDR3 is 15 residues long. Germline CDR1 KGHSH, CDR2 LQKENI. In nucleotides, the CDR3 is TGTGCCAGCTCACCCCCTCAAGCGGGGGCCTACGAGCAGTACTTC. It encodes CASSPPQAGAYEQYF.

This chain uses TRBV4-2 with TRBJ2-3; 10 bases are shared with TRBD1. With V trimmed by 1 base and J by 6 bases, 7 bases remained unmatched. Germline V gene data show CDR1 as LGHNA and CDR2 as YNFKEQ. This CDR3 contains 16 residues. This CDR3 reads CASSQGTGGHMDTQYF. In nucleotides, the CDR3 is TGTGCCAGCAGCCAAGGGACAGGGGGGCACATGGATACGCAGTATTTT.

The chain couples TRBV5-6 to TRBJ1-5, with D perhaps matching TRBD1 (6 bases). The CDR3 runs to 16 residues. Germline values: CDR1 SGHDT, CDR2 YYEEEE. Trimming left V 4 bases short and J 1 base short, with 15 bases between. CDR3 DNA sequence: TGTGCCAGCAGCCTTTTGGGGGGGCCGAGCAATCAGCCCCAGCATTTT. This gives the protein CASSLLGGPSNQPQHF.

This rearrangement joins TRBV10-3 to TRBJ2-4; TRBD2 agrees at 9 bases. This CDR3 comprises 17 residues. The V segment lost 2 bases and the J segment 0 bases; nucleotides outside the gene matches: 5. Germline V lookup: CDR1 ENHRY, CDR2 SYGVKD. This chain's CDR3 is CAISEPLAGRAKNIQYF. The CDR3 nucleotides are TGTGCCATCAGTGAGCCCCTAGCGGGGAGAGCCAAAAACATTCAGTACTTC.

V is TRBV27 and J is TRBJ2-1; 11 bases agree with TRBD2. With 5 bases clipped from V and 9 bases from J, the junction kept 9 bases outside the gene matches. In germline, CDR1 is MNHEY, CDR2 SMNVEV (reference sequence). The CDR3 contains 15 residues. DNA for the CDR3: TGTGCCAGCAGTCTCACTAGCGGGAGCGAGGTTGAGCAGTTCTTC. Encoded protein: CASSLTSGSEVEQFF.

The rearrangement joins TRBV6-4 to TRBJ2-3, with TRBD1 matching 7 bases. This CDR3 is 14 amino acids long. Germline values: CDR1 MRHNA, CDR2 SNTAGT. The trim removed 0 bases at V and 3 bases at J, leaving 0 bases unmatched. CDR3 region: CASSDSTGTDTQYF. The CDR3 DNA sequence: TGTGCCAGCAGTGACTCGACAGGGACAGATACGCAGTATTTT.

V and J are TRBV2 and TRBJ1-4; 7 nucleotides agree with TRBD1. J was trimmed by 5 bases and V by 2 bases; bases with no gene match: 5. There are 15 residues in the CDR3. Germline-derived CDR1 and CDR2 are SNHLY and FYNNEI. CDR3 sequence (DNA): TGTGCCAGCAGTGAACCGAGGGGGCAGAATGAAAAACTGTTTTTT. Translation gives CASSEPRGQNEKLFF.

The V call is TRBV5-1, the J call TRBJ2-5; 10 nucleotides align to TRBD1. V trimming: 4 bases; J trimming: 4 bases; junction bases outside the gene matches: 4. This CDR3 region has 14 residues. Germline V CDR1 and CDR2: SGHRS, YFSETQ. The CDR3 region is CASSRRTGGETQYF. The CDR3 DNA reads TGCGCCAGCAGCCGCCGGACAGGGGGAGAGACCCAGTACTTC.

The chain combines TRBV19 with TRBJ2-1; 7 nucleotides agree with TRBD1. CDR1 LNHDA and CDR2 SQIVND come from the germline V gene (reference sequence). The CDR3 runs to 16 residues. V dropped 2 bases and J dropped 3; count of bases not matched to a gene: 7. For the CDR3, the DNA is TGTGCCAGTAGTATAAGGCAGGGGGTCTACTACAATGAGCAGTTCTTC. It encodes CASSIRQGVYYNEQFF. The whole variable domain, remainder taken from reference TRBV19 and TRBJ2-1, is DGGITQSPKYLFRKEGQNVTLSCEQNLNHDAMYWYRQDPGQGLRLIYYSQIVNDFQKGDIAEGYSVSREKKESFPLTVTSAQKNPTAFYLCASSIRQGVYYNEQFFGPGTRLTVL.

This rearrangement joins TRBV21-1 to TRBJ2-5; the tabulated D call, TRBD2, remains unverified against the DNA. TRBV21-1 counts as a pseudogene. The CDR3 length is 16 residues. The CDR3 is CASSSRLAGGQETQYF. The CDR3 DNA reads TGTGCCAGCAGCAGCCGACTAGCGGGAGGCCAAGAGACCCAGTACTTC.

This rearrangement joins TRBV18 to TRBJ1-6; D is unclear. The CDR3 has 15 residues. The germline gives CDR1 KGHSH, CDR2 LQKENI. Trimming removed 1 base from V and 5 bases from J, with 9 bases in between. The CDR3 sequence: CASSPQRTNNSPLHF. Here the CDR3 DNA reads TGTGCCAGCTCACCACAGCGCACAAATAATTCACCCCTCCACTTT.

The rearrangement links TRBV3-1 (or the pseudogene TRBV3-2) to TRBJ2-3; D is possibly TRBD1 (7 bases). V lost 4 bases, J lost 6 bases, and 8 bases lay in between. Germline CDR1 reads LGHDT; CDR2 reads YNNKEL (reference sequence). CDR3 length: 12 residues. Here the CDR3 DNA reads TGTGCCAGCAGCCCAGGGGGGGATACGCAGTATTTT. The encoded protein is CASSPGGDTQYF.

The chain links TRBV11-2 to TRBJ2-5, with D perhaps matching TRBD2 (6 bases). CDR3 length: 16 residues. Germline CDR1 reads SGHAT; CDR2 reads FQNNGV. With 0 bases removed from V and 1 base from J, the gap between germline ends came to 12 bases. The CDR3 protein is CASSLDWRGGQETQYF. The CDR3 DNA follows: TGTGCCAGCAGCTTAGATTGGCGGGGAGGCCAAGAGACCCAGTACTTC.

This clone appeared a few times. This chain connects TRBV19 to TRBJ1-5; 11 bases line up with TRBD1. The trim removed 1 base at V and 6 bases at J, leaving 2 bases unmatched. Germline V lookup: CDR1 LNHDA, CDR2 SQIVND (reference sequence). The CDR3 has 15 amino acids. The CDR3 DNA reads as TGTGCCAGTAGTATAGGGACAGGGGGCGGTCAGCCCCAGCATTTT. Its translation: CASSIGTGGGQPQHF.